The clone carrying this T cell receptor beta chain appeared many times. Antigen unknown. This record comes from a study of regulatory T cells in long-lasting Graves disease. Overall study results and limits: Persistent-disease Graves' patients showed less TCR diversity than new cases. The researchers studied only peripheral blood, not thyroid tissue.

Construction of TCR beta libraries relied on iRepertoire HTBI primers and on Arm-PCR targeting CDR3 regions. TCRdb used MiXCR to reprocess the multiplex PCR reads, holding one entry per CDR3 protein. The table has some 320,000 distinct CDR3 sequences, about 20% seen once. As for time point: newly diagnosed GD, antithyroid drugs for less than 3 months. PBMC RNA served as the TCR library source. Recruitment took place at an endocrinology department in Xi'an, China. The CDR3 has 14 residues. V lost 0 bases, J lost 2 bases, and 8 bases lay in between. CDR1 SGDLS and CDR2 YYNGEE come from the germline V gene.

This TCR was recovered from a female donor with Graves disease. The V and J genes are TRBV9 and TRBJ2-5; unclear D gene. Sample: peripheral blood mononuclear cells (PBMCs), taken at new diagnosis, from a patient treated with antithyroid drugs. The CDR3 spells CASSVDTVQETQYF. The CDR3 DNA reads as TGTGCCAGCAGCGTAGACACTGTGCAAGAGACCCAGTACTTC.